These 30 T cell receptor beta chains came from one sample sequenced in a study of blood T cells in healthy people across ages (dated by TCRdb to 2013 to 2016). Library preparation was by 5' RACE. This sample was sequenced with an Illumina HiSeq 2500. A second PCR of roughly 7 to 11 cycles was run with a J-beta primer mix and a sample-barcoded 5' primer. TCRdb's own reprocessing of the public reads used fastp at Q25 and MiXCR and kept productive beta chains. CDR3 protein sequences are deduplicated, and each keeps its most common genes and DNA. The sample table records 850,000 to 1,000,000 distinct CDR3 sequences; approximately 49% of these occur just once. Around an eighth of the sample is in the top ten clones. The sequencing sample was made of blood. Receptor source: a man between 25 and 39 years old in good health.

This clonotype came up many times. The chain joins TRBV12-3 or TRBV12-4 to TRBJ2-7, with a possible D match to TRBD1 (7 bases). Trimming left V 6 bases short and J 3 bases short, with 15 bases between. This CDR3 has 14 amino acids. The CDR3 region is CASSFQGGNYEQYF. CDR3 in DNA: TGTGCCAGCAGCTTCCAGGGGGGAAACTACGAGCAGTACTTC.

This chain links TRBV6-5 with TRBJ1-2, with D unclear. The length of the CDR3 is 15 residues. Trimming stripped 0 bases from V and 2 bases from J, with 10 bases between. Germline values: CDR1 MNHEY, CDR2 SVGAGI. The CDR3 protein is CASSYSLSQNYGYTF. In DNA, the CDR3 is TGTGCCAGCAGTTACTCTTTGTCTCAGAACTATGGCTACACCTTC.

This clonotype was found a few times. This chain uses TRBV4-2 with TRBJ2-3, with D perhaps matching TRBD2 (6 bases). V lost 3 bases to trimming and J lost 2 bases, with 12 bases between them. The CDR3 loop spans 15 amino acids. Germline V gene data show CDR1 as LGHNA and CDR2 as YNFKEQ. CDR3 in DNA: TGTGCCAGCAGCCAGACGCGGGGTCCCACAGATACGCAGTATTTT. It codes for CASSQTRGPTDTQYF.

The rearrangement links TRBV6-5 to TRBJ2-6; D is unresolved. This CDR3 has 16 residues. CDR1 MNHEY and CDR2 SVGAGI come from the germline V gene. V lost 5 bases and J 2 bases, leaving 13 bases between the germline ends. The CDR3 DNA reads as TGTGCCAGCAGTCAACAAGGGCTGACTGGGGCCAACGTCCTGACTTTC. This translates into CASSQQGLTGANVLTF.

The J gene is TRBJ2-3, the V gene TRBV6-2 or TRBV6-3; TRBD2 matches 8 bases. The V segment lost 2 bases and the J segment 2 bases; nucleotides outside the gene matches: 6. This CDR3 region has 16 residues. Germline loops: CDR1 MNHEY, CDR2 SVGEGT. The DNA for the CDR3 is TGTGCCAGCAGTTACGGCGTTAGCGGGGCCACAGATACGCAGTATTTT. It yields the protein CASSYGVSGATDTQYF.

The chain employs TRBV12-3 or TRBV12-4 and TRBJ2-7; D is perhaps TRBD1 or TRBD2 (5 bases each). Trimming removed 7 bases at V and 6 bases at J, with 13 bases between. The CDR3 sequence is 12 residues long. CDR3 loop: CASKPPGAEQYF. The CDR3 nucleotides are TGTGCCAGCAAGCCTCCCGGGGCCGAGCAGTACTTC.

The genes are TRBV20-1 and TRBJ2-3, with TRBD2 matching over 8 bases. Per the germline V gene, CDR1 is DFQATT and CDR2 is SNEGSKA (reference sequence). The CDR3 covers 17 residues. Trimming removed 3 bases from V and 3 bases from J; junction bases left unmatched: 14. This chain's CDR3 is CSARPLAGLIGTDTQYF. Here the CDR3 DNA reads TGCAGTGCTAGGCCTCTAGCGGGCCTAATTGGTACAGATACGCAGTATTTT.

This clonotype came up a few times. V is TRBV4-2 and J is TRBJ1-1; 7 nucleotides agree with TRBD1. Germline lookup yields CDR1 LGHNA and CDR2 YNFKEQ. The CDR3 loop spans 15 amino acids. The V and J ends lost 1 base and 1 base, in that order; junction bases with no gene match: 3. CDR3 in amino acids: CASSQAGTANTEAFF. CDR3 in DNA: TGTGCCAGCAGCCAAGCCGGGACAGCGAACACTGAAGCTTTCTTT.

Points on this clonotype: A read error may account for a junction end that differs from germline. The chain links TRBV5-5 to TRBJ1-6; D unresolved. CDR3 length equals 16 residues. CDR1 is SGHKS, CDR2 YYEKEE, per germline (reference sequence). CDR3 bases: TGTGCCAGCAACTTGCTAGGGTTAAAATATAATTCACCCCTCCACTTT. It yields the protein CASNLLGLKYNSPLHF.

The chain is built from TRBV20-1 and TRBJ1-2, with TRBD1 as a possible D gene (6 bases). The V gene's germline CDR1 is DFQATT and CDR2 SNEGSKA (reference sequence). CDR3 length: 11 residues. V was pared by 7 bases and J by 5 bases, with 11 bases between. The CDR3, as DNA: TGCAGTGTATTTCAGGGGTATGGCTACACCTTC. Protein: CSVFQGYGYTF.

The chain combines TRBV20-1 with TRBJ2-4, with 11 bases aligning to TRBD1. V shed 6 bases and J 5 bases; nucleotides not matched to a gene: 6. This CDR3 is built from 14 residues. Per the germline V gene, CDR1 is DFQATT and CDR2 is SNEGSKA (reference sequence). CDR3 loop: CSANRGQGENIQYF. Here the CDR3 DNA reads TGCAGTGCAAACCGGGGACAGGGGGAAAACATTCAGTACTTC.

The chain joins TRBV28 to TRBJ2-7; the D gene could be TRBD1 or TRBD2 (6 bases each). The CDR3 has 15 amino acids. Germline CDR1 MDHEN, CDR2 SYDVKM. V was pared by 5 bases and J by 1 base, with 15 bases between. The CDR3 protein is CASSARGGSSYEQYF. The CDR3 bases are TGTGCCAGCAGTGCAAGAGGGGGGTCTTCCTACGAGCAGTACTTC.

V usage is TRBV7-9 and J usage is TRBJ1-6, with 8 bases aligning to TRBD1. The CDR3 is 15 residues long. The junction had 10 bases not matched to a gene; V was cut back by 8 bases and J by 7 bases. CDR1 and CDR2 (germline): SEHNR, FQNEAQ (reference sequence). The CDR3 loop is CASGPGRQGNSPLHF. CDR3 nucleotides: TGTGCCAGCGGCCCGGGGCGACAGGGGAATTCACCCCTCCACTTT.

This clonotype was seen a handful of times. V usage is TRBV7-2 and J usage is TRBJ2-1; the D gene is possibly TRBD2 (7 bases). CDR1 and CDR2 (germline): SGHTA, FQGNSA. V dropped 5 bases and J dropped 3 bases, with 11 bases sitting between them. This CDR3 has 14 residues. CDR3 nucleotides: TGTGCCAGCAGCGCAAGGGGGGGCTACAATGAGCAGTTCTTC. As protein: CASSARGGYNEQFF.

This chain uses TRBV7-9 with TRBJ1-6, with D hard to call. The CDR3 covers 17 residues. Germline V gives CDR1 SEHNR, CDR2 FQNEAQ (reference sequence). The V end lost 1 base, the J end lost 0 bases, and 10 bases lay between the germline ends. As DNA, the CDR3 is TGTGCCAGCAGCTTAGTAGTCGGGCCCTCCTATAATTCACCCCTCCACTTT. This encodes CASSLVVGPSYNSPLHF. The complete variable domain, with remaining parts taken from reference TRBV7-9 and TRBJ1-6, reads DTGVSQNPRHKITKRGQNVTFRCDPISEHNRLYWYRQTLGQGPEFLTYFQNEAQLEKSRLLSDRFSAERPKGSFSTLEIQRTEQGDSAMYLCASSLVVGPSYNSPLHFGNGTRLTVT.

The rearrangement uses TRBV20-1 and TRBJ2-1; D perhaps matches TRBD2 (5 bases). The CDR3 is 16 amino acids. Germline V gene lookup returns CDR1 DFQATT and CDR2 SNEGSKA (reference sequence). V shed 0 bases and J shed 4 bases, with 16 bases lying between them. Here the CDR3 DNA reads TGCAGTGCTAGAGATAGCGACCGTCCCTTTTACAATGAGCAGTTCTTC. Amino acids: CSARDSDRPFYNEQFF.

The genes are TRBV4-2 and TRBJ1-2; D is possibly TRBD1 (6 bases). V lost 4 bases and J 1 base, leaving 16 bases between the germline ends. Germline CDR1 and CDR2: LGHNA and YNFKEQ. The length of the CDR3 is 16 residues. The chain's CDR3 is CASSPRQAGGNYGYTF. The CDR3 region has the DNA TGTGCCAGCAGCCCCAGACAGGCAGGAGGTAACTATGGCTACACCTTC.

The gene calls are TRBV27 and TRBJ1-2; maybe TRBD1 (6 bases). The V gene lost 5 bases and the J gene lost 8 bases, with 21 bases spanning the gap. Germline V lookup: CDR1 MNHEY, CDR2 SMNVEV (reference sequence). The length of the CDR3 is 15 residues. CDR3 DNA: TGTGCCAGCAGTCTAACCCCCATACAGGGCCGAGGCTACACCTTC. This codes for CASSLTPIQGRGYTF.

Many counts were recorded for this clonotype. The chain employs TRBV4-1 and TRBJ2-7; D not resolved. Between the trimmed V and J ends, which lost 0 bases and 3 bases, there was a span of 6 bases. CDR1 and CDR2 from the germline V gene are MGHRA and YSYEKL. The length of the CDR3 is 13 residues. The CDR3 is CASSQDRDYEQYF. The CDR3 DNA reads TGCGCCAGCAGCCAAGATAGGGACTACGAGCAGTACTTC.

The chain links TRBV5-1 to TRBJ1-2; D remains ambiguous. The CDR3 sequence is 12 residues long. The V and J ends lost 2 bases and 7 bases respectively, with 9 bases between them. Germline CDR1 reads SGHRS; CDR2 reads YFSETQ. The CDR3 loop reads CASSLSASGYTF. DNA of the CDR3: TGCGCCAGCAGCTTATCTGCCAGTGGCTACACCTTC. The full variable domain, with the rest looked up from reference TRBV5-1 and TRBJ1-2, is KAGVTQTPRYLIKTRGQQVTLSCSPISGHRSVSWYQQTPGQGLQFLFEYFSETQRNKGNFPGRFSGRQFSNSRSEMNVSTLELGDSALYLCASSLSASGYTFGSGTRLTVV.

Written as DNA, the CDR3 is TGTGCCAGCAGCCAAGCGGTGTTGGTGGGATTTCAGGAGGGCTACACCTTC. Amino acids: CASSQAVLVGFQEGYTF. J is TRBJ1-2 and V is TRBV4-2; D gene unclear. The V end was cut by 1 base, the J end by 8 bases, with 23 bases between. Germline-derived CDR1 and CDR2 are LGHNA and YNFKEQ. There are 17 residues in the CDR3.

This chain connects TRBV15 to TRBJ2-3, with 8 bases fitting TRBD1. The CDR3 length is 17 residues. The V segment lost 0 bases and the J segment 6 bases; nucleotides outside the gene matches: 11. Germline V CDR1 and CDR2: LNHNV, YYDKDF (reference sequence). Written as DNA, the CDR3 is TGTGCCACCAGCAGAGATAGGGACAGGCCCTTCGGGGATACGCAGTATTTT. Residues: CATSRDRDRPFGDTQYF.

This clonotype was counted only a few times. The chain is built from TRBV6-6 and TRBJ2-7, with a possible D match to TRBD2 (5 bases). Germline V gene sequence: CDR1 MNHNY, CDR2 SVGAGI (reference sequence). V lost 4 bases to trimming and J lost 0 bases, with 13 bases between them. The CDR3 extends over 15 amino acids. CDR3 coding DNA: TGTGCCAGCAGTTTCGGACTGGCGAGCTCCTACGAGCAGTACTTC. This gives the protein CASSFGLASSYEQYF.

The chain links TRBV20-1 to TRBJ2-5; tentative D call: TRBD1 (5 bases). Germline-derived CDR1 and CDR2 are DFQATT and SNEGSKA (reference sequence). The CDR3 consists of 10 residues. DNA of the CDR3: TGCTTTAGCCTCGTCAGAACAGGGTACTTC. Translation: CFSLVRTGYF.

The rearrangement links TRBV28 to TRBJ1-4; 11 nucleotides agree with TRBD1. V shed 7 bases, J shed 7 bases, and the junction held 8 bases outside the gene matches. CDR1 and CDR2 from the germline V gene are MDHEN and SYDVKM. The CDR3 length is 15 residues. The CDR3 DNA follows: TGTGCCAGCACCCTCAGGACAGGGGGCGTTGAAAAACTGTTTTTT. Protein product: CASTLRTGGVEKLFF.

Only a few counts were recorded for this clonotype. The chain has TRBV28 and TRBJ1-6, with D possibly TRBD1 on 6 matching bases. From germline, CDR1 is MDHEN and CDR2 SYDVKM. With 4 bases removed from V and 10 bases from J, the gap between germline ends came to 17 bases. The CDR3 totals 15 residues. DNA of the CDR3: TGTGCCAGCAGTTCAGAGATCGTGGGGGGCTCACCCCTCCACTTT. Its translation: CASSSEIVGGSPLHF.

The V call is TRBV15, the J call TRBJ2-7; 10 nucleotides agree with TRBD2. Germline lookup yields CDR1 LNHNV and CDR2 YYDKDF (reference sequence). There are 15 residues in the CDR3. The V and J ends lost 3 bases and 4 bases, in that order; junction bases with no gene match: 6. CDR3 amino acids: CATSRLAGEGYEQYF. In DNA, the CDR3 is TGTGCCACCAGCAGGCTAGCGGGAGAAGGGTACGAGCAGTACTTC. The whole variable domain, remainder taken from reference TRBV15 and TRBJ2-7, is DAMVIQNPRYQVTQFGKPVTLSCSQTLNHNVMYWYQQKSSQAPKLLFHYYDKDFNNEADTPDNFQSRRPNTSFCFLDIRSPGLGDTAMYLCATSRLAGEGYEQYFGPGTRLTVT.

The chain employs TRBV12-3 or TRBV12-4 and TRBJ1-1; TRBD1 is a possible D gene (5 bases). Trimming took off 7 bases at V and 4 bases at J, with 13 bases between the two ends. The CDR3 contains 13 residues. CDR3 amino acids: CASTRTTSTEAFF. In nucleotides, the CDR3 is TGTGCCAGCACCAGGACAACCAGCACTGAAGCTTTCTTT.

This clonotype was seen only a few times. This chain connects TRBV18 to TRBJ2-7, with unresolved D. This CDR3 is built from 11 residues. V lost 1 base and J 10 bases, leaving 8 bases between the germline ends. In germline, CDR1 is KGHSH, CDR2 LQKENI. CDR3 DNA sequence: TGTGCCAGCTCACCACAAAGCGCCCAGTACTTC. Amino acid sequence: CASSPQSAQYF.

The chain employs TRBV7-8 and TRBJ1-1, with D perhaps TRBD1 (5 bases). Trimming shortened V by 8 bases and J by 2 bases, and 12 bases separated the two germline ends. CDR1 is SGHVS and CDR2 is FQNEAQ in the germline V gene. The CDR3 has 13 amino acids. This chain's CDR3 is CASAPTANTEAFF. CDR3 nucleotides: TGTGCCAGCGCCCCGACAGCAAACACTGAAGCTTTCTTT.